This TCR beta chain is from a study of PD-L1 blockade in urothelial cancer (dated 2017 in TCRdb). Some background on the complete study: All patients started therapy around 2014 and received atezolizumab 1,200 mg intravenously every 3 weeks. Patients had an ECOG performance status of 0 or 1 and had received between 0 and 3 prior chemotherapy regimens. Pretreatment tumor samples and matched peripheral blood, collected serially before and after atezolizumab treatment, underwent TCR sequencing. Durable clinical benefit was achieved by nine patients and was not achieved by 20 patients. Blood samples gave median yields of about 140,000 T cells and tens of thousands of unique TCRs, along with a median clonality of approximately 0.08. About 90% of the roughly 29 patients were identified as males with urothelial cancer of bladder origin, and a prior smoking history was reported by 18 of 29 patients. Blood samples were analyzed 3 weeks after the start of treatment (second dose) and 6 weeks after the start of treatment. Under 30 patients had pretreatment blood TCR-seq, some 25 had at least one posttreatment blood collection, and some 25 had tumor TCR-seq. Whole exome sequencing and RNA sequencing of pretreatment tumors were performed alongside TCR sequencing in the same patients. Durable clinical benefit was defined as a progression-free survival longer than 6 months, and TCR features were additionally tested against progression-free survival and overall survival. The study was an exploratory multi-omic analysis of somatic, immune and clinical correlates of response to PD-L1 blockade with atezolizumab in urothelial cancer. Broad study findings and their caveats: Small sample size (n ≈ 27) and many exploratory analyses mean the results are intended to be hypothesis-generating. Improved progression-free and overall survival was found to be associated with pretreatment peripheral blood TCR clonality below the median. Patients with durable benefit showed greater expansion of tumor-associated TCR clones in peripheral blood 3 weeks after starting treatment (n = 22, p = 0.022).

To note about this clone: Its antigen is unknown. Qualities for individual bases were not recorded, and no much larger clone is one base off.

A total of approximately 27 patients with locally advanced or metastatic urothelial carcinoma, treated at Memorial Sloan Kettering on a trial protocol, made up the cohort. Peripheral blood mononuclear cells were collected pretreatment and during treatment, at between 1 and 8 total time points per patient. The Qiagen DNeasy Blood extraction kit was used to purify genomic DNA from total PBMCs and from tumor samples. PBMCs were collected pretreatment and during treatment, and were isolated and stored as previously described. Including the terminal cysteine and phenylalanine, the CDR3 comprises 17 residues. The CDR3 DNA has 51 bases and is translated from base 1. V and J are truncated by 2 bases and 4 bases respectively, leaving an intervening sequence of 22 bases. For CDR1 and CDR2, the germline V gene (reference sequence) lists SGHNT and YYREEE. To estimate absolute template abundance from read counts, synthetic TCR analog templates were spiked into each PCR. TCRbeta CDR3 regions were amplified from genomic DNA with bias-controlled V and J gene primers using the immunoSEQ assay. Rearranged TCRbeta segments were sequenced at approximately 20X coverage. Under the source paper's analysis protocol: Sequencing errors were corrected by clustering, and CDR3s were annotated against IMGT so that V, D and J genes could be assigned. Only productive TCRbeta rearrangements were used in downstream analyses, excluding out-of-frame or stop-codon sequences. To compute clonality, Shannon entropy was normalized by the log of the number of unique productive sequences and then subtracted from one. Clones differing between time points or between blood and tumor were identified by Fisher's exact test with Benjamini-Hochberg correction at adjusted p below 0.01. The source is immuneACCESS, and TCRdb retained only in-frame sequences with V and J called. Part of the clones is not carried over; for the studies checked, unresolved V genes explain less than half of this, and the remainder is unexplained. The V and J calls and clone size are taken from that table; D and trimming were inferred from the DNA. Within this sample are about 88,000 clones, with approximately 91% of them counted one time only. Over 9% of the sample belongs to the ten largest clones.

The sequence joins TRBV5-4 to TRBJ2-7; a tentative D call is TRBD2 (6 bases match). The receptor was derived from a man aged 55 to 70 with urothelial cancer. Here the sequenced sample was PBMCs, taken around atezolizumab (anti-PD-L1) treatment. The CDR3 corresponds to CASSFIGVVEGRYEQYF. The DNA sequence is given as TGTGCCAGCAGCTTTATTGGTGTTGTGGAGGGTAGGTACGAGCAGTACTTC.